These 9 T cell receptor beta chains originate from one sample sequenced in a study of cytomegalovirus exposure and HLA in healthy donors. The PCR employed 60 Vbeta primers together with 13 Jbeta primers. Measured with immunoSEQ multiplex PCR; TCRdb has only the in-frame clones, and not every one. This sample yields about 120,000 clones, of which over 8.5% are seen a single time; around 6.1% belongs to the top ten. Sequences were obtained from PBMCs. The receptor set was obtained from a woman aged 40 to 50 in good health and CMV-seropositive.

The V gene is TRBV5-1, the J gene TRBJ2-2; TRBD2 matches 9 bases. This CDR3 has 16 amino acids. V dropped 4 bases and J dropped 6; count of bases not matched to a gene: 10. CDR1 is SGHRS and CDR2 is YFSETQ in the germline V gene. The DNA for the CDR3 is TGCGCCAGCAGCGAGTCTAGCGGGGAAGTCTCCGGGGAGCTGTTTTTT. Amino acids: CASSESSGEVSGELFF.

The chain couples TRBV19 to TRBJ1-4; possible D gene TRBD1, 5 bases. The CDR3 has 14 amino acids. The ends were cut back, 5 bases at V and 8 bases at J, with 15 bases in the middle. Germline lookup yields CDR1 LNHDA and CDR2 SQIVND (reference sequence). CDR3 sequence reads: CASSPRGGGEKLFF. DNA of the CDR3: TGTGCCAGTAGTCCCCGGGGGGGTGGCGAAAAACTGTTTTTT.

This clone is classed as medium-sized (0.01 to 0.1%). J is TRBJ1-1 and V is TRBV5-1, with TRBD1 matching over 8 bases. This CDR3 region has 17 residues. CDR1 is SGHRS and CDR2 is YFSETQ in the germline V gene. J gave up 1 base and V 5 bases, and 13 bases lay outside the gene matches. CDR3 amino acids: CASSFKGRGQENTEAFF. The CDR3 bases are TGCGCCAGCAGTTTCAAAGGGAGGGGACAGGAGAACACTGAAGCTTTCTTT.

J is TRBJ1-2 and V is TRBV19; the D is unclear. The CDR3 has 17 residues. V lost 7 bases and J lost 8, with 29 bases in between. Germline CDR1 and CDR2: LNHDA and SQIVND (reference sequence). CDR3 nucleotide sequence: TGTGCCAGTACCTTTACCCAATGGTCGGGATTGAGGTACGGCTACACCTTC. Its translation: CASTFTQWSGLRYGYTF.

The V call is TRBV5-8, the J call TRBJ2-1; D perhaps matches TRBD1 (5 bases). With 0 bases removed from V and 6 bases from J, the gap between germline ends came to 13 bases. The CDR3 spans 15 residues. CDR1 and CDR2 from the germline V gene are SGHTS and YDEGEE. CDR3 nucleotides: TGTGCCAGCAGCTTGGACAGGTTCGGATCCAATGAGCAGTTCTTC. This encodes CASSLDRFGSNEQFF. Using reference TRBV5-8 and TRBJ2-1 for the parts outside the CDR3, the full variable domain is EAGVTQSPTHLIKTRGQQATLRCSPISGHTSVYWYQQALGLGLQFLLWYDEGEERNRGNFPPRFSGRQFPNYSSELNVNALELEDSALYLCASSLDRFGSNEQFFGPGTRLTVL.

This clone was seen a few times. The V call is TRBV6-5, the J call TRBJ2-1; 12 nucleotides line up with TRBD2. Germline values: CDR1 MNHEY, CDR2 SVGAGI. The CDR3 consists of 15 residues. With V trimmed by 7 bases and J by 7 bases, 8 bases remained unmatched. CDR3 amino acids: CASTSTSGGHNEQFF. The DNA for the CDR3 is TGTGCCAGCACCTCGACTAGCGGGGGTCATAATGAGCAGTTCTTC.

This chain uses TRBV4-1 with TRBJ2-7; 10 bases agree with TRBD2. V lost 3 bases, J lost 5 bases, and 7 bases stayed unmatched. The CDR3 contains 15 residues. In germline, CDR1 is MGHRA, CDR2 YSYEKL. CDR3 amino acids: CASSHPGTSVDEQYF. The CDR3 bases are TGCGCCAGCAGCCACCCCGGGACTAGCGTTGACGAGCAGTACTTC.

This sequence joins TRBV7-9 and TRBJ2-2; the D gene is possibly TRBD1 (6 bases). CDR1 and CDR2 (germline): SEHNR, FQNEAQ (reference sequence). CDR3 length equals 16 residues. Trimming took 4 bases from V and 2 from J, leaving 14 bases between them. The CDR3 loop is CASSSGRTANTGELFF. DNA for the CDR3: TGTGCCAGCAGCTCAGGAAGGACAGCCAACACCGGGGAGCTGTTTTTT. Together with reference TRBV7-9 and TRBJ2-2, the CDR3 gives the full variable domain: DTGVSQNPRHKITKRGQNVTFRCDPISEHNRLYWYRQTLGQGPEFLTYFQNEAQLEKSRLLSDRFSAERPKGSFSTLEIQRTEQGDSAMYLCASSSGRTANTGELFFGEGSRLTVL.

This clone was seen a few times. This chain links TRBV30 with TRBJ1-2; D not resolved. Germline V lookup: CDR1 GTSNPN, CDR2 SVGIG (reference sequence). The CDR3 is 13 amino acids. Trimming removed 2 bases from V and 4 bases from J, with 11 bases in between. As DNA, the CDR3 is TGTGCCTGGAGTCGAACCCTAACCTATGGCTACACCTTC. Translating it yields CAWSRTLTYGYTF. Combining the CDR3 with reference TRBV30 and TRBJ1-2 gives the whole variable domain SQTIHQWPATLVQPVGSPLSLECTVEGTSNPNLYWYRQAAGRGLQLLFYSVGIGQISSEVPQNLSASRPQDRQFILSSKKLLLSDSGFYLCAWSRTLTYGYTFGSGTRLTVV.